This T cell receptor beta chain was obtained from a study of blood T cells in healthy people across ages (dated by TCRdb to the mid-2010s). Describing the broader study: In model experiments, template switching captured roughly one uniquely barcoded TCR beta cDNA molecule for every two T cells. To track age-related changes in TCR beta repertoire diversity, the study relied on deep sequencing normalized with unique cDNA molecular identifiers. The donors were divided into four age groups: young (average approximately 16 years), middle-aged (roughly 40), aged (roughly 60) and long-lived (about 84). To avoid experimental bias, donors of different ages were distributed randomly across sequencing lanes. For two donors (one aged 18 to 29 and one aged 80 or older), the study analyzed two additional independent replicas of 1 million unique cDNA reads from the same blood draw. General study outcomes and caveats: Compared with the aged group, the long-lived group had more naive CD4+ T cells, fewer expanded clones and increased TCR diversity, suggesting age selection. Estimates of total diversity based on one million sequenced T cells were considered lower bounds and underestimates. Conclusive comparison of naive and antigen-experienced compartments was prevented by the profiling of bulk unsorted PBMCs. The percentage of naive T cells measured by flow cytometry correlated strongly with observed TCR beta diversity. Observed TCR beta diversity per million T cells fell roughly linearly with age, and a significant reduction was already apparent by age roughly 40. Because the CMV infection status of the donors was unknown, age-related changes in expanded clonotypes may potentially have been confounded.

The library was made by 5' RACE. Sequencing took place on an Illumina HiSeq 2500. The second PCR ran for about 6 to 12 cycles and used a J-beta primer mix along with a sample-barcoded 5' primer. A template-switch 5' adaptor carrying 12 random nucleotides introduced a unique molecular identifier onto each TCR beta cDNA molecule. Each sample yielded at least 2.5 million CDR3-containing paired-end reads. First-strand cDNA was synthesized from all RNA with the Mint cDNA synthesis kit, primed by a TRBC-specific oligonucleotide. Following uracil-DNA glycosylase treatment, a first 18-cycle PCR with universal primers M1SS and BC2_uni_R was performed on all cDNA. As for how the authors treated the data: For normalization, 1 million high-quality reads, each with a distinct molecular identifier, were randomly selected from each sample. Instead of being binned into consensus sequences, reads with shared molecular identifiers were discarded. MiTCR, set to a Q25 quality threshold and the strictest error-elimination algorithm, was used for CDR3 identification, clonotype clustering and error correction. A nonparametric unseen species model using Euler transformation provided a lower-bound estimate of total TCR beta diversity. The raw public data were reprocessed by TCRdb itself: fastp quality trimming at Q25, MiXCR clonotype calling, in-frame beta chains only. Duplicate CDR3 protein sequences are folded into a single record with the most common DNA and genes. It is TCRdb's table, rather than the study itself, that gives the V and J calls and clone size. Recorded for this sample are around 800,000 distinct CDR3 sequences; 46% of them occurred a single time. Roughly 18% of the sample lies in the top ten.

Details on this clonotype: Its antigen target is currently unknown. Compared with germline, one end of the junction differs, possibly owing to a read error.

The donors were 40 or so Caucasian individuals from Russia, aged roughly 6 to 100 years, who were systemically healthy. Ten milliliters of peripheral blood were drawn from each donor into EDTA-treated Vacutainer tubes. Ficoll-Paque density-gradient centrifugation was used to isolate PBMCs, with at least 6 million per sample. Trizol reagent was used to extract total RNA from the PBMCs, yielding at least 6 micrograms per sample. For every donor, an aliquot of PBMCs went through flow cytometry to measure the percentages of naive CD45RAhigh/CD27high T cells. The CDR3 goes from the cysteine to the phenylalanine over 17 residues. The kept DNA is CDR3 alone, 51 bases in frame from the first base. CDR1 and CDR2 were assigned from the germline V gene as SQVTM and ANQGSEA.

The sequence links TRBV29-1 to TRBJ2-1; 13 central bases correspond to TRBD2. Sequenced: blood. The clonotype was recovered from a man older than 75 in good health. The CDR3 in this case is CSVEVLAGGIGYNEQFF. The nucleotide sequence reads as follows: TGCAGCGTGGAAGTACTAGCGGGAGGGATTGGGTACAATGAGCAGTTCTTC.